The 14 T cell receptor beta chains below were found in one sample sequenced in a study of T cell repertoires in cytomegalovirus infection. A single record per CDR3 protein comes from TCRdb applying MiXCR to the reads. In the table there are more than 250,000 distinct CDR3 sequences, about an eighth of which are singletons. Sequencing used PBMCs. These receptor sequences come from a human donor in good health (CMV status not recorded). Some clones in this sample may be carry-over from other donors' samples.

This clonotype was counted at least ten times. V gene TRBV3-1 combines with J gene TRBJ2-1; unclear D gene. Trimming stripped 6 bases from V and 0 bases from J, with 12 bases between. In germline, CDR1 is LGHDT, CDR2 YNNKEL (reference sequence). The CDR3 sequence is 15 residues long. The CDR3 coding sequence is TGTGCCAGCAGTCTAGGTACCAGCTCCTACAATGAGCAGTTCTTC. Translation gives CASSLGTSSYNEQFF.

With respect to this clonotype: With a much larger clone just one base away, this may be a read error. This chain connects TRBV6-2 or TRBV6-3 to TRBJ2-7, with 9 bases aligning to TRBD2. The CDR3 has 17 residues. CDR1 and CDR2 (germline): MNHEY, SVGEGT. Losses at the gene ends were 0 bases for V and 6 bases for J; bases not matched to a gene: 12. CDR3 DNA sequence: TGTGCCAGCAGTTACTCTTTGAGCAGCGGGAGGTTGTGCGAGCAGTACTTC. It specifies CASSYSLSSGRLCEQYF.

The chain uses TRBV7-6 and TRBJ2-1, with 10 bases fitting TRBD2. CDR1 SGHVS and CDR2 FNYEAQ come from the germline V gene. V was clipped by 3 bases and J by 0 bases; unmatched bases: 5. CDR3 size: 17 residues. CDR3 loop: CASSFSGGIDSYNEQFF. The CDR3 region has the DNA TGTGCCAGCAGCTTTAGCGGGGGGATTGACTCCTACAATGAGCAGTTCTTC.

V gene TRBV20-1 combines with J gene TRBJ2-1, with TRBD1 matching 10 bases. Trimming at V came to 6 bases and at J to 7 bases, leaving 9 bases not matched to a gene. CDR3 length: 14 residues. CDR1 and CDR2 from the germline V gene are DFQATT and SNEGSKA (reference sequence). The CDR3 nucleotides are TGCAGTGCCACCGGGACAGGGGTTTGGAATGAGCAGTTCTTC. It is translated as CSATGTGVWNEQFF.

This rearrangement joins TRBV12-3 or TRBV12-4 to TRBJ2-2, with D unclear. This CDR3 comprises 13 residues. With 4 bases removed from V and 4 bases from J, the gap between germline ends came to 7 bases. The CDR3 is CASSWAGTGELFF. In nucleotides, the CDR3 is TGTGCCAGCAGTTGGGCTGGCACCGGGGAGCTGTTTTTT.

At least ten counts were recorded for this clonotype. This chain joins TRBV15 and TRBJ2-1, with 12 positions matching TRBD2. V shed 1 base, J shed 5 bases, and the junction held 6 bases outside the gene matches. The CDR3 loop spans 17 amino acids. The germline CDR1 and CDR2 sequences are LNHNV and YYDKDF (reference sequence). The CDR3 bases are TGTGCCACCAGCAGAGGTCGACTAGCGGGGGCTAACAATGAGCAGTTCTTC. As protein: CATSRGRLAGANNEQFF.

The sample holds many counts of this clonotype. CDR3 sequence reads: CASRIRQGADNEKLFF. The CDR3 nucleotides read TGCGCCAGCAGAATTCGACAGGGGGCGGATAATGAAAAACTGTTTTTT. This chain joins TRBV4-1 and TRBJ1-4; 10 bases line up with TRBD1. Germline lookup yields CDR1 MGHRA and CDR2 YSYEKL. V was clipped by 6 bases and J by 4 bases; unmatched bases: 8. The CDR3 is 16 residues long.

This clonotype was observed many times. The chain joins TRBV7-6 to TRBJ2-3; D is ambiguous. Between the trimmed V and J ends, which lost 1 base and 4 bases, there was a span of 3 bases. The CDR3 spans 12 residues. Looked up from germline, CDR1 is SGHVS and CDR2 is FNYEAQ. CDR3 in amino acids: CASSLEPDTQYF. DNA of the CDR3: TGTGCCAGCAGCTTAGAGCCAGATACGCAGTATTTT.

This chain connects TRBV28 to TRBJ2-7, with 10 nucleotides matching TRBD1. J lost 4 bases, V lost 6 bases, and 9 bases had no gene match. The germline V gene has CDR1 MDHEN and CDR2 SYDVKM. This CDR3 is 15 amino acids long. The CDR3 loop reads CASRVPGTGVYEQYF. In nucleotides, the CDR3 is TGTGCCAGCAGAGTCCCCGGGACAGGGGTTTACGAGCAGTACTTC.

This clonotype appeared a few times. The chain employs TRBV29-1 and TRBJ1-2; possibly TRBD1 for D (5 bases). The CDR3 runs to 11 residues. Germline assignment: CDR1 SQVTM and CDR2 ANQGSEA. Here the CDR3 reads CAGGEGYGYTF. The CDR3 bases are TGCGCAGGAGGGGAAGGGTATGGCTACACCTTC.

Regarding this clonotype: A clone one base away is much larger, so this may be a read error. This CDR3 is missing its conserved last phenylalanine or tryptophan, likely due to a read error. This chain joins TRBV7-6 and TRBJ2-1; 13 nucleotides agree with TRBD2. In germline, CDR1 is SGHVS, CDR2 FNYEAQ. The V gene end was trimmed by 4 bases and the J gene end by 9 bases; junction bases not matched to a gene: 6. This CDR3 has 15 amino acids. The CDR3 DNA reads as TGTGCCAGCAGCTCTAGGACTAGCGGGGGTACTGAGCAGTTCTTA. Translated, it gives CASSSRTSGGTEQFL.

The chain is built from TRBV6-2 or TRBV6-3 and TRBJ1-2; weak D call: TRBD1 (5 bases). Trimming removed 1 base from V and 7 bases from J, with 7 bases in between. This CDR3 contains 12 residues. Germline values: CDR1 MNHEY, CDR2 SVGEGT. The DNA for the CDR3 is TGTGCCAGCAGTTACTTGAGGGGTGGCTACACCTTC. Its protein is CASSYLRGGYTF.

This clonotype was observed at least ten times. V is TRBV7-2 and J is TRBJ2-2; D remains unclear. Germline lookup yields CDR1 SGHTA and CDR2 FQGNSA. The CDR3 runs to 14 residues. The V gene lost 2 bases and the J gene lost 4 bases, with 8 bases spanning the gap. The CDR3 region has the DNA TGTGCCAGCAGCTTACCCCTCGGCACCGGGGAGCTGTTTTTT. It encodes CASSLPLGTGELFF.

This clonotype has at least ten counts. The rearrangement links TRBV7-2 to TRBJ2-2; no definite D call. The germline CDR1 and CDR2 sequences are SGHTA and FQGNSA. The CDR3 covers 13 residues. Trimming removed 3 bases from V and 4 bases from J, with 6 bases in between. The CDR3, as DNA: TGTGCCAGCAGCTTTCTGGGCACCGGGGAGCTGTTTTTT. Protein sequence: CASSFLGTGELFF.